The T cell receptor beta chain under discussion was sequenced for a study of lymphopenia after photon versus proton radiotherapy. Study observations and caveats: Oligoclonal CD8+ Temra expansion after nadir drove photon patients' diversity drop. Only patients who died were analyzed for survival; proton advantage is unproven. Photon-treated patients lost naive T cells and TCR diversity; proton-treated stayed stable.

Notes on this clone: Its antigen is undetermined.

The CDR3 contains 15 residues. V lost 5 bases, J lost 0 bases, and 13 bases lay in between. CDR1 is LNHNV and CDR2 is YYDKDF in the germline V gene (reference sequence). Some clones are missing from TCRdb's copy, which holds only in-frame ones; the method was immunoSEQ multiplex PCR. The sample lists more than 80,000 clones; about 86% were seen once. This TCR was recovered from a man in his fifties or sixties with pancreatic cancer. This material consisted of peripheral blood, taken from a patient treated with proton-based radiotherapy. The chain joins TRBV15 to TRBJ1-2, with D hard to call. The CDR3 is CATSPTILANYGYTF. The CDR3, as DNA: TGTGCCACCAGCCCCACGATTCTGGCTAACTATGGCTACACCTTC.